This T cell receptor (beta chain) stems from a study of cytomegalovirus exposure and HLA in healthy donors. TCRdb keeps only in-frame clones here, not all; method: immunoSEQ multiplex PCR. The profile shows about 130,000 clones, roughly 89% of them singletons. Germline lookup yields CDR1 SGHVS and CDR2 FQNEAQ. J gave up 7 bases and V 5 bases, and 4 bases lay outside the gene matches. This CDR3 has 14 amino acids. This receptor was identified in a woman younger than 30 in good health and CMV-seronegative. The source material was PBMCs. J is TRBJ1-6 and V is TRBV7-8, with 8 nucleotides matching TRBD1. The CDR3 protein is CASSPRGRNSPLHF. CDR3 in DNA: TGTGCCAGCAGCCCCAGGGGGCGGAATTCACCCCTCCACTTT.